This T cell receptor (beta chain) was sequenced during a study of blood T cell repertoires in COVID-19. Study-level information: PBMCs, B-cell-depleted T cells, or T cells provided the cDNA or gDNA that made up the material.

During active infection, Seattle patients enrolled and were then monitored through disease. Per the study methods: Nucleated cell counts were estimated from reference gene primer amplification. Method: immunoSEQ multiplex PCR; TCRdb's copy keeps in-frame clones and lacks some. V, J and clone size are those of that table, while D and trimming were read from the DNA. The sample carries under 300,000 clones, roughly 80% recorded once. Between the trimmed V and J ends, which lost 2 bases and 3 bases, there was a span of 5 bases. Germline lookup yields CDR1 MNHNS and CDR2 SASEGT. The CDR3 loop spans 13 amino acids.

The V call is TRBV6-1, the J call TRBJ1-5, with D uncertain. The sequencing sample was made of peripheral blood. This clonotype originated in a human donor with COVID-19, enrolled during active disease. The donor label of this sample is uncertain. CDR3 in amino acids: CASSESFNQPQHF. CDR3 sequence (DNA): TGTGCCAGCAGTGAATCGTTCAATCAGCCCCAGCATTTT.